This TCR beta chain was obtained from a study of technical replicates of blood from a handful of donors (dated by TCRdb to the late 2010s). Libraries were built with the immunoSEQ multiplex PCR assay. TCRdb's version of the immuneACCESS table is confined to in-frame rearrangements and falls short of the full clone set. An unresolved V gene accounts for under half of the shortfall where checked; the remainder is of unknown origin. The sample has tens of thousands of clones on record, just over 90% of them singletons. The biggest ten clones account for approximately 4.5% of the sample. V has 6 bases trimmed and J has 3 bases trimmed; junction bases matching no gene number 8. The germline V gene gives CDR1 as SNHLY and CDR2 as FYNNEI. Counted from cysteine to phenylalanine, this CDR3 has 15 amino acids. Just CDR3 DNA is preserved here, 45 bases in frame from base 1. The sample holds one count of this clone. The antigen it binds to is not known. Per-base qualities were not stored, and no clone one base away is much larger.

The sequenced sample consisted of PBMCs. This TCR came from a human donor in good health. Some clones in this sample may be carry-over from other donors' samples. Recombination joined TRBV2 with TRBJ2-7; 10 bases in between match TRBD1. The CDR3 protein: CASRADRGSLYEQYF. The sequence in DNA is TGTGCCAGCAGGGCGGACAGGGGGTCTCTCTACGAGCAGTACTTC.